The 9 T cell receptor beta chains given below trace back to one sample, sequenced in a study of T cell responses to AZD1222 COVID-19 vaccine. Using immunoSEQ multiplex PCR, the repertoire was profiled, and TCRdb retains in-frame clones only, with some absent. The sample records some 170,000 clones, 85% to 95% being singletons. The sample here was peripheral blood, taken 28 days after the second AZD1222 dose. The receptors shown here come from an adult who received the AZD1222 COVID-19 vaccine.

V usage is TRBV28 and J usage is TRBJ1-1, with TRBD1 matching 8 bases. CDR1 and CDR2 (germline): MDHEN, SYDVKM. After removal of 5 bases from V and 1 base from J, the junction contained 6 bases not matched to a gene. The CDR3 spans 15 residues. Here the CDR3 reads CASSPGGTGNTEAFF. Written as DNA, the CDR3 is TGTGCCAGCAGTCCTGGAGGGACAGGGAACACTGAAGCTTTCTTT.

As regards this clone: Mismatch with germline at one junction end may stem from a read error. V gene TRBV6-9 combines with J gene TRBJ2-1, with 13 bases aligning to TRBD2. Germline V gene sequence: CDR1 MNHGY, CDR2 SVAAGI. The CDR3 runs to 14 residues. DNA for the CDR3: TGTGCCAGCAGTTGGACTAGCGGGAGAACCCCGCGGGTCTTC. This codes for CASSWTSGRTPRVF.

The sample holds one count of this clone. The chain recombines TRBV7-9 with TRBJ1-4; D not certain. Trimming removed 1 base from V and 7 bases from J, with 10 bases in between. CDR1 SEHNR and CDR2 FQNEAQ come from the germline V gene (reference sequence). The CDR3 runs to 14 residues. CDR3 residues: CASSLGVSGEKLFF. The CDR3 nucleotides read TGTGCCAGCAGCTTAGGGGTTTCGGGTGAAAAACTGTTTTTT.

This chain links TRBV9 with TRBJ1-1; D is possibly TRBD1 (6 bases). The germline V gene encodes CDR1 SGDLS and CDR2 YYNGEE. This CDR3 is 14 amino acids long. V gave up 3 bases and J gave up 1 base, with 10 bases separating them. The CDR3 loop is CASSGTQGNTEAFF. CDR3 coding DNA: TGTGCCAGCAGCGGAACACAGGGGAACACTGAAGCTTTCTTT.

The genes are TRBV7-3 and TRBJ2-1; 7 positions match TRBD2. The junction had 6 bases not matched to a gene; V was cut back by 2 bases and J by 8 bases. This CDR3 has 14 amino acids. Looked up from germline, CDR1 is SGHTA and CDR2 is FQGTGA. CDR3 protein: CASSLAGESDEQFF. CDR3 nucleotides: TGTGCCAGCAGCTTAGCGGGAGAGTCAGATGAGCAGTTCTTC.

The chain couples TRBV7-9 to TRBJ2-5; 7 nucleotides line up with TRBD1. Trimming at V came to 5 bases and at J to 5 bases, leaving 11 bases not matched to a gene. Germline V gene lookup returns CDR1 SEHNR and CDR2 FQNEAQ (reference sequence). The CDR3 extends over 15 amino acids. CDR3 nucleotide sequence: TGTGCCAGCAGCCACACCCGGGACAGCGATGAGACCCAGTACTTC. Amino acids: CASSHTRDSDETQYF.

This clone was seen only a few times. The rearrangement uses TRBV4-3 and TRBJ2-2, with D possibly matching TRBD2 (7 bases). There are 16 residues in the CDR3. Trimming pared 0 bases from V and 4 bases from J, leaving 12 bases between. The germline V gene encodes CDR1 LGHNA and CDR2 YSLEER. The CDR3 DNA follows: TGCGCCAGCAGCCAAGAGTTTGGGGGGGCCACCGGGGAGCTGTTTTTT. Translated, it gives CASSQEFGGATGELFF.

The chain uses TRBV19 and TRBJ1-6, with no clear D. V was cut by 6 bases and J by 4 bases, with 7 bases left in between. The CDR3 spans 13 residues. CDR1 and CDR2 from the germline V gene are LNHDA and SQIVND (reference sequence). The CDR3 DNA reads TGTGCCAGTAGCGATTGGTATAATTCACCCCTCCACTTT. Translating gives CASSDWYNSPLHF.

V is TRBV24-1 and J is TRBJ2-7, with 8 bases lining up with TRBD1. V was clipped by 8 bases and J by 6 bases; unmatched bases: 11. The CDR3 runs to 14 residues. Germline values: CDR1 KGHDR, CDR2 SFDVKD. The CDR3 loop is CATTPLGTGCEQYF. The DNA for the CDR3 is TGTGCCACCACCCCACTCGGGACAGGCTGCGAGCAGTACTTC.